The entry that follows covers one T cell receptor (beta chain) sequence. Germline V gene lookup returns CDR1 SGDLS and CDR2 YYNGEE. V gave up 5 bases and J gave up 2 bases, with 13 bases separating them. The CDR3 loop spans 14 amino acids. This entry comes from a study of T cell responses to AZD1222 COVID-19 vaccine. Method: immunoSEQ multiplex PCR; TCRdb's copy keeps in-frame clones and lacks some. The sample has approximately 100,000 clones; approximately 81% are singletons. Sequenced here: peripheral blood, sampled 28 days after the second AZD1222 dose. This receptor was obtained from an adult who received the AZD1222 COVID-19 vaccine. The chain recombines TRBV9 with TRBJ1-1, with TRBD1 as a possible D gene (5 bases). This CDR3 reads CASRRGGLNTEAFF. The CDR3 nucleotides read TGTGCCAGCAGGCGGGGGGGACTCAACACTGAAGCTTTCTTT.